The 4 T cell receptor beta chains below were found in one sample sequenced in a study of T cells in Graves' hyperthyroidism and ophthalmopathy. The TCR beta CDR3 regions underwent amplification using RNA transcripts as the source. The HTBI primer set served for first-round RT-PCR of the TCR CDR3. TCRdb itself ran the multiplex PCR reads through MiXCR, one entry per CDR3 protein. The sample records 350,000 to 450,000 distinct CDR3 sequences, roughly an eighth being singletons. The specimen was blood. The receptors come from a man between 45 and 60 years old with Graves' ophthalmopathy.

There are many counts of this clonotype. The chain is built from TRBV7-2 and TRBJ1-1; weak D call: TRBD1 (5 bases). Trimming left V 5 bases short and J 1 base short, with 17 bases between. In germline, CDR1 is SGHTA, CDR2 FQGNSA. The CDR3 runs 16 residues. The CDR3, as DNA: TGTGCCAGCAGCCCCTCCTCGGGGGACCAGAACACTGAAGCTTTCTTT. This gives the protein CASSPSSGDQNTEAFF.

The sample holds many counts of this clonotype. The CDR3 region has the DNA TGTGCCAGCTCACCGGTATTGAACACTGAAGCTTTCTTT. Amino acid sequence: CASSPVLNTEAFF. This chain joins TRBV18 and TRBJ1-1; no clear D gene. There are 13 residues in the CDR3. V lost 3 bases and J lost 0, with 5 bases in between. Germline V gives CDR1 KGHSH, CDR2 LQKENI.

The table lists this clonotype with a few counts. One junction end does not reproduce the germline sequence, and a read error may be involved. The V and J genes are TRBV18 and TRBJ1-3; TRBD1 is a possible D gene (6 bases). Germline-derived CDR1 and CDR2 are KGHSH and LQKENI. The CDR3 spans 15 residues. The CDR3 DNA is TGTGCCAGCTCACCCGACAGGAGCTCTGGAAGCACCATATATTTT. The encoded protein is CASSPDRSSGSTIYF.

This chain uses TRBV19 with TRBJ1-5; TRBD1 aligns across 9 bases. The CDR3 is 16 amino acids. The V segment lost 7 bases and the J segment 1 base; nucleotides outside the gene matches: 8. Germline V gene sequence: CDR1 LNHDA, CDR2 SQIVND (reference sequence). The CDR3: CASNDRGGKSNQPQHF. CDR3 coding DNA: TGTGCCAGTAATGACAGGGGGGGAAAAAGCAATCAGCCCCAGCATTTT. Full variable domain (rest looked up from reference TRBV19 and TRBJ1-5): DGGITQSPKYLFRKEGQNVTLSCEQNLNHDAMYWYRQDPGQGLRLIYYSQIVNDFQKGDIAEGYSVSREKKESFPLTVTSAQKNPTAFYLCASNDRGGKSNQPQHFGDGTRLSIL.